This record looks at one TCR beta chain sequence and its context. Original processing notes: Reference gene primer amplification gave estimated nucleated cell counts. Data came from immunoSEQ multiplex PCR; TCRdb stores just in-frame clones and leaves some out. The DNA gave D and trimming, while V, J and clone size come from that table. The profile shows about 55,000 clones, 70% to 90% of them singletons. The sample belongs to a study of blood T cell repertoires in COVID-19. In the study overall: Samples came from the United States, Italy and Spain, spanning acute and convalescent COVID-19. The analysed material was cDNA or gDNA that came from T cells, B-cell-depleted T cells, or PBMCs.

Germline V lookup: CDR1 MNHEY, CDR2 SVGEGT. This CDR3 comprises 18 residues. The V gene lost 2 bases and the J gene lost 2 bases, with 20 bases spanning the gap. Sequencing was carried out using peripheral blood. This TCR derives from a human donor in a cohort sampled during active COVID-19. The chain uses TRBV6-2 or TRBV6-3 and TRBJ2-3; TRBD2 is a possible D gene (5 bases). The CDR3 region is CASSYARGKRENTDTQYF. CDR3 in DNA: TGTGCCAGCAGTTACGCCCGAGGGAAAAGGGAAAACACAGATACGCAGTATTTT.